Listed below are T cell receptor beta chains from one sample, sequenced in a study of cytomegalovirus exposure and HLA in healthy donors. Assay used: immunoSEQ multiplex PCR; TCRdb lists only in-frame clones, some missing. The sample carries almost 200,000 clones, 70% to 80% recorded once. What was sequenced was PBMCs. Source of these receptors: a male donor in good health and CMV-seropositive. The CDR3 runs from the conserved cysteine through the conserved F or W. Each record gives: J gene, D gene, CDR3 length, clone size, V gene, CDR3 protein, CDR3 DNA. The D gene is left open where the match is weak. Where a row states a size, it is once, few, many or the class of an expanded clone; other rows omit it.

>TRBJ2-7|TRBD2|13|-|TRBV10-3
CAITSGTSHEQYF
TGTGCCATCACCTCAGGGACTAGCCACGAGCAGTACTTC
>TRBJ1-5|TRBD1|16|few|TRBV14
CASPGSGGSQNQPQHF
TGTGCCAGCCCCGGGTCAGGGGGATCCCAAAATCAGCCCCAGCATTTT
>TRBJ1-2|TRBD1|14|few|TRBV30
CAWSGTGGVGGYTF
TGTGCCTGGAGCGGAACAGGGGGCGTGGGTGGCTACACCTTC
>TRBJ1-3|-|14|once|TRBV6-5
CASSYSQVQNTIYF
TGTGCCAGCAGTTACTCCCAGGTTCAAAACACCATATATTTT
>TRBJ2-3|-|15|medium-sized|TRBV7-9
CASSSTAVYTDTQYF
TGTGCCAGCAGCTCGACAGCCGTCTACACAGATACGCAGTATTTT
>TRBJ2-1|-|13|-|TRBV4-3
CASSQVGGGEQFF
TGCGCCAGCAGCCAAGTTGGGGGAGGTGAGCAGTTCTTC
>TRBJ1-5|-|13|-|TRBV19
CASSDTVNQPQHF
TGTGCCAGTAGTGACACCGTCAATCAGCCCCAGCATTTT
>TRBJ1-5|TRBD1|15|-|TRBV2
CASKRGTGVNQPQHF
TGTGCCTCCAAGAGAGGGACAGGGGTCAATCAGCCCCAGCATTTT
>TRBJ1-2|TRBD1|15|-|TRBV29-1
CSVAGAGGYSDGYTF
TGCAGCGTTGCCGGGGCAGGGGGCTATAGTGATGGCTACACCTTC
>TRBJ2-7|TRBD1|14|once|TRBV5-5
CASSMGTGDYEQYF
TGTGCCAGCAGCATGGGGACAGGGGATTACGAGCAGTACTTC
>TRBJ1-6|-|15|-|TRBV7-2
CASSLDPGGNSPLHF
TGTGCCAGCAGCTTAGACCCGGGGGGAAATTCACCCCTCCACTTT
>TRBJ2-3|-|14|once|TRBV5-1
CASSGQGGEDTQYF
TGCGCCAGCAGCGGGCAGGGAGGAGAAGATACGCAGTATTTT
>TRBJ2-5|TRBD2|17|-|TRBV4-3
CASSQGLAGEGLETQYF
TGCGCCAGCAGCCAAGGACTAGCGGGAGAAGGTTTGGAGACCCAGTACTTC
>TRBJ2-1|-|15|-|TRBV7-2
CASSSVRGGAWEQFF
TGTGCCAGCAGCTCAGTGAGGGGGGGGGCATGGGAGCAGTTCTTC
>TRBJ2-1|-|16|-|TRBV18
CASSHSSVSSYNEQFF
TGTGCCAGCTCCCACTCTAGCGTGAGCTCCTACAATGAGCAGTTCTTC
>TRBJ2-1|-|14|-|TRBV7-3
CASSPETYYNEQFF
TGTGCCAGCAGCCCAGAGACTTACTACAATGAGCAGTTCTTC
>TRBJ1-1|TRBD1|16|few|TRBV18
CASSPTTTGMNTEAFF
TGTGCCAGCTCACCCACGACGACAGGGATGAACACTGAAGCTTTCTTT
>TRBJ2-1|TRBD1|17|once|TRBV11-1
CASSLEMTGEDYNEQFF
TGTGCCAGCAGCTTAGAGATGACAGGGGAGGATTACAATGAGCAGTTCTTC
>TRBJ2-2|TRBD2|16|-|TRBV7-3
CASSLIASGNTGELFF
TGTGCCAGCAGCTTAATTGCTAGCGGCAACACCGGGGAGCTGTTTTTT
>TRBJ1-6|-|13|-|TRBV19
CASGAGNGSPLHF
TGTGCCAGTGGTGCCGGGAATGGTTCACCCCTCCACTTT